These T cell receptor beta chains were read from a single sample in a study of yellow fever vaccine responses in identical twins. MiXCR was run by TCRdb on the RT-PCR reads, yielding one entry per CDR3 protein. Of 3,000 to 4,500 distinct CDR3 sequences listed, 70% to 90% are singletons. This specimen consisted of T cells from blood (PBMCs), unsorted or a sorted subset (not recorded which), obtained before or after yellow fever vaccination (not recorded which). All receptors come from a woman aged 18-35 years who received the yellow fever vaccine. CDR3s include the opening cysteine and the closing phenylalanine or tryptophan. Clone sizes are given selectively: once, few, many, or a class where the clone is expanded.

V	J	size	CDR3
TRBV23-1	TRBJ2-1	NA	CASSQSGQKLYNEQFF
TRBV4-1	TRBJ1-2	few	CASSQAPTGNYGYTF
TRBV6-5	TRBJ2-3	NA	CASSSILADTQYF
TRBV29-1	TRBJ2-1	NA	CSVDPPGYNEQFF
TRBV30	TRBJ2-1	NA	CAWSGPSGGPSEQFF
TRBV7-6	TRBJ2-7	NA	CASSSRPVAGVNYEQYF
TRBV11-2	TRBJ2-1	NA	CASSPGYNEQFF
TRBV24-1	TRBJ2-1	NA	CATSDPSIAHEQFF
TRBV9	TRBJ1-3	NA	CASSARGSGNTIYF
TRBV5-1	TRBJ2-7	NA	CASSPQQGYEQYF
TRBV18	TRBJ2-7	NA	CASSPRDSSYEQYF
TRBV6-1	TRBJ2-5	few	CASRDQGRRETQYF
TRBV29-1	TRBJ2-7	few	CSVQQGGDEQYF
TRBV6-4	TRBJ2-1	NA	CASSDTASGGAEEQFF
TRBV11-2	TRBJ2-7	few	CASSRGTHEQYF
TRBV29-1	TRBJ2-5	NA	CSVDVIQETQYF
TRBV20-1	TRBJ1-1	NA	CSARDQAGQNTEAFF
TRBV2	TRBJ2-7	once	CASSLGIYEQYF
TRBV12-3/TRBV12-4	TRBJ2-7	NA	CASSLVEYEQYF
TRBV6-5	TRBJ1-1	NA	CASSYYVTGGMTEAFF
TRBV5-1	TRBJ2-7	NA	CASSWDGTEYEQYF
TRBV20-1	TRBJ1-2	NA	CSARDRPGGYTF
TRBV7-9	TRBJ1-2	NA	CASSLLPGGYTF
TRBV2	TRBJ1-5	NA	CASSEYATLNQPQHF
TRBV20-1	TRBJ2-5	NA	CSARMSSGVQETQYF
TRBV12-3/TRBV12-4	TRBJ2-1	NA	CASSKLAGGLNEQFF
TRBV5-6	TRBJ2-7	NA	CASSLFGRTDVSEQYF
TRBV5-1	TRBJ2-1	NA	CASSRDVVSYNEQFF
TRBV29-1	TRBJ2-1	NA	CSARQGRGEQFF
TRBV4-1	TRBJ2-4	NA	CASSQEGGVWGKNIQYF
TRBV5-4	TRBJ1-5	NA	CASSLSPTIQPQHF
TRBV29-1	TRBJ2-3	NA	CSVSPAGGGDTQYF
TRBV5-1	TRBJ2-2	NA	CASSLGLLRTGELFF
TRBV4-2	TRBJ2-1	NA	CASSQDQGASYNEQFF
TRBV28	TRBJ1-4	NA	CASSDRGRNEKLFF
TRBV11-1	TRBJ2-7	NA	CASSLAGYEQYF
TRBV19	TRBJ2-5	NA	CASRPSGSGTQYF